The T cell receptor beta chain under discussion was sequenced for a study of cytomegalovirus exposure and HLA in healthy donors. Regarding the study as a whole: Judged likely to be a sequencing artifact was a cluster of highly shared sequence variants. In a later analysis, TCR beta V- and J-gene trimming showed a link to a missense DCLRE1C variant. Differences between HLA loci emerged in a later analysis of TCR association rates, with DRB1 most and HLA-C fewest.

These donors counted as nominally healthy when sampled, but unrecorded immune exposures were likely. Of note for this clone: Its antigen is not known.

The PCR employed 60 Vbeta primers together with 13 Jbeta primers. Assay: immunoSEQ multiplex PCR; the TCRdb copy retains only in-frame clones and omits some. The profile shows more than 110,000 clones, about 80% of them singletons. Germline V gene sequence: CDR1 SGHRS, CDR2 YFSETQ. There are 15 residues in the CDR3. The ends lost 6 bases at V and 2 bases at J; junction bases unmatched: 10. J is TRBJ2-7 and V is TRBV5-1; 8 bases are shared with TRBD2. The sample was PBMCs. The source is a male donor in good health and CMV-seropositive. The CDR3 loop reads CASTPGVAGTYEQYF. The CDR3 nucleotides are TGCGCCAGCACCCCCGGGGTAGCGGGGACCTACGAGCAGTACTTC.